This TCR beta chain was retrieved from a study of shared T cell receptors in the human thymus (dated by TCRdb to the early 2020s). General notes on the study: The study examined how self-reactive, shared T-cell receptor alpha chains are generated in the human thymus.

Library preparation was by the immunoSEQ multiplex PCR assay. TCRdb took this table from immuneACCESS and kept in-frame rearrangements with V and J called. Such tables lack part of the clones; where checked against another copy, unresolved V genes explain under half of the gap, and the rest is unexplained. For this sample the table gives hundreds of thousands of clones, of which 80% to 90% were detected only once. The ten most abundant clones make up approximately 0.01% of the sample. This clone has just a few counts. The target of this receptor is not known. No quality values exist for individual bases; no much larger clone is one base distant. The same specimen was also included in a second study, on human thymus T cells. The second study, in turn, reports: In Finland, the donors were immunologically healthy infants who were having open corrective cardiac surgery for congenital heart defects. The thymus tissue came from surgical resects taken out during corrective cardiac surgery. Both the thymic and the peripheral blood repertoires appeared to show biased V and J gene segment usage. The related research reported highly overlapping thymic TCR repertoires among unrelated individuals. The study described the TCR alpha and beta repertoires in under 10 infant thymus samples and a few matching peripheral blood samples. Donor ages ranging from roughly 6 to 244 days were recorded, and more than 5 male and a couple of female infants were included in the cohort. Thymocytes were mechanically released from the tissue and were stored as pellets of roughly 9-30 million cells at -70 degrees C. A QIAsymphony instrument was used to extract genomic DNA from frozen cell pellets. The immunoSEQ multiplex PCR assay was used to amplify the TCRB and TCRAD loci from a standardized amount of quality-controlled genomic DNA. Amplicons spanned the V(D)J region at a length sufficient to cover the CDR3 and identify V and J genes. Amplicon sequencing was performed on an Illumina platform through the commercial immunoSEQ service. Corrections for primer bias and sequencing errors followed previously described methods, while TCRAD and TCRB definitions were based on the IMGT database. immunoSEQ Analyzer 3.0 and VDJTools were used for repertoire analysis, which covered basic statistics, V/J segment usage, diversity estimates, rarefaction and pairwise overlap. Chao1, ChaoE, Efron-Thisted, Shannon and inverse Simpson indices were used to estimate diversity, which was also estimated on datasets down-sampled to the smallest sample. Repertoire overlap was determined by strict matching of CDR3 nucleotide sequence, V gene and J gene, and Jaccard-based multidimensional scaling clustering was applied. On average, roughly 890,000 unique TCRB clonotypes were obtained from thymus samples, compared with roughly 89,000 from blood samples.

The material sequenced was thymocytes. The receptor was isolated from a girl less than two years old with a congenital heart defect. Donor details come from another sample of the same person, matched by shared clones.

CDR3 region: CASSNAPGREFNYGYTF. The nucleotide sequence reads TGCGCCAGCAGCAATGCACCGGGACGGGAGTTTAACTATGGCTACACCTTC. Recombination linked TRBV5-1 to TRBJ1-2; matching of 5 bases hints at TRBD1 as the D gene. Via the germline V gene, CDR1 is SGHRS and CDR2 YFSETQ. At the junction V is shortened by 4 bases and J by 1 base, with 20 bases in between. The CDR3 measures 17 amino acids from cysteine to phenylalanine. Left in the record is the CDR3 DNA by itself, 51 bases read in frame from the first base.